What follows are 10 T cell receptor beta chains derived from one specimen sequenced in a study of T cell responses to AZD1222 COVID-19 vaccine. Here immunoSEQ multiplex PCR was the method, and the copy in TCRdb shows in-frame clones only, minus some. The sample yields more than 110,000 clones, more than 85% seen once. The material sequenced was peripheral blood, taken on day 0 of AZD1222 vaccination. The receptors here all came from an adult in good health.

The chain uses TRBV10-1 and TRBJ1-1, with D unresolved. The germline V gene has CDR1 WNHNN and CDR2 SYGVQD (reference sequence). The CDR3 runs to 12 residues. V lost 5 bases, J lost 1 base, and 5 bases lay in between. CDR3 DNA sequence: TGCGCCAGCAGTACATCGAACACTGAAGCTTTCTTT. It codes for CASSTSNTEAFF.

The rearrangement links TRBV6-2 or TRBV6-3 to TRBJ2-7; D is ambiguous. In germline, CDR1 is MNHEY, CDR2 SVGEGT. Trimming took 4 bases from V and 6 from J, leaving 13 bases between them. The CDR3 totals 13 residues. The chain's CDR3 is CASSFRYLSEQYF. CDR3 nucleotides: TGTGCCAGCAGTTTCCGTTATTTAAGCGAGCAGTACTTC.

The gene calls are TRBV5-6 and TRBJ1-2; the match to TRBD1 covers 8 bases. Germline CDR1 is SGHDT and CDR2 is YYEEEE. The CDR3 totals 14 residues. V gave up 0 bases and J gave up 6 bases; unmatched junction bases: 4. Here the CDR3 DNA reads TGTGCCAGCAGCTTGGTAGGACAGGGCCATGGCTACACCTTC. Translating it yields CASSLVGQGHGYTF.

The chain carries TRBV5-1 and TRBJ2-1; D not certain. The CDR3 loop spans 14 amino acids. Germline V CDR1 and CDR2: SGHRS, YFSETQ. V was clipped by 9 bases and J by 5 bases, with 18 bases between them. The CDR3 reads CATYLADNDNEQFF. The CDR3 nucleotides read TGCGCCACGTACCTGGCAGATAATGACAATGAGCAGTTCTTC.

The J gene is TRBJ2-4, the V gene TRBV5-6, with TRBD1 identical over 7 bases. The CDR3 contains 15 residues. The V gene end was trimmed by 4 bases and the J gene end by 8 bases; junction bases not matched to a gene: 12. The germline V gene encodes CDR1 SGHDT and CDR2 YYEEEE. The CDR3 reads CASSPRDRSSDIQYF. The DNA for the CDR3 is TGTGCCAGCAGCCCCCGGGACAGATCAAGTGACATTCAGTACTTC.

CDR3 sequence reads: CASSPLQGRFNEKLFF. In DNA form, the CDR3 reads TGTGCCAGCAGCCCCCTGCAGGGCCGCTTCAATGAAAAACTGTTTTTT. J is TRBJ1-4 and V is TRBV11-2, with D perhaps TRBD1 (5 bases). The CDR3 is made up of 16 amino acids. Germline V gene sequence: CDR1 SGHAT, CDR2 FQNNGV. Trimming pared 5 bases from V and 5 bases from J, leaving 18 bases between.

V and J are TRBV5-4 and TRBJ2-2, with TRBD2 matching 14 bases. V lost 4 bases, J lost 6 bases, and 11 bases stayed unmatched. Germline lookup yields CDR1 SGHNT and CDR2 YYREEE (reference sequence). The CDR3 extends over 18 amino acids. The CDR3 loop reads CASSPAGLAGVGSGELFF. CDR3 nucleotide sequence: TGTGCCAGCAGCCCCGCGGGACTAGCGGGGGTGGGATCCGGGGAGCTGTTTTTT.

This clone came up once. The chain is built from TRBV29-1 and TRBJ2-7; the D gene is possibly TRBD2 (6 bases). The germline V gene has CDR1 SQVTM and CDR2 ANQGSEA. Trimming removed 2 bases from V and 2 bases from J, with 10 bases in between. This CDR3 spans 13 amino acids. The CDR3 sequence: CSVELARTYEQYF. The CDR3 DNA reads as TGCAGCGTTGAACTAGCGCGGACCTACGAGCAGTACTTC.

This chain joins TRBV5-1 and TRBJ1-1; D gene ambiguous. The CDR3 loop spans 13 amino acids. The V gene lost 4 bases and the J gene lost 3 bases, with 10 bases spanning the gap. CDR1 and CDR2 from the germline V gene are SGHRS and YFSETQ. The CDR3 sequence: CASSRTLDTEAFF. The CDR3, as DNA: TGCGCCAGCAGCCGGACCTTAGACACTGAAGCTTTCTTT.

The chain recombines TRBV11-2 with TRBJ1-1; possible D gene TRBD1, 5 bases. V gave up 6 bases and J gave up 5 bases, with 10 bases separating them. Looked up from germline, CDR1 is SGHAT and CDR2 is FQNNGV. CDR3 length equals 12 residues. CDR3 protein: CASSSKGTEAFF. CDR3 nucleotides: TGTGCCAGCAGTTCGAAGGGGACTGAAGCTTTCTTT.